The clone carrying this TCR beta chain was counted only a few times. CD45RO/CCR7/CD25/CD127/CD95/CD27 sorting isolated CD4+ naive, central memory, regulatory and stem cell-like memory cells. This record belongs to a study of beta chain features in type 1 diabetes. Expressed TCRB transcripts were sequenced after all isolated RNA was converted to cDNA. Profiling relied on immunoSEQ multiplex PCR, and the TCRdb table lists in-frame clones only, not all of them. Altogether 200,000 to 250,000 clones are present, 25% to 30% being singletons, with the ten largest covering 4%. The sequencing sample was made of central memory CD4+ T cells from blood. This clonotype was sampled from a man aged 25 to 45 in good health.

Written as DNA, the CDR3 is TGTGCCAGCAGCTCCCAATGGGATACGCAGTATTTT. The encoded protein is CASSSQWDTQYF. The V call is TRBV11-2, the J call TRBJ2-3; no clear D gene. CDR3 length: 12 residues. CDR1 SGHAT and CDR2 FQNNGV come from the germline V gene. V gave up 4 bases and J gave up 6 bases, with 8 bases separating them.